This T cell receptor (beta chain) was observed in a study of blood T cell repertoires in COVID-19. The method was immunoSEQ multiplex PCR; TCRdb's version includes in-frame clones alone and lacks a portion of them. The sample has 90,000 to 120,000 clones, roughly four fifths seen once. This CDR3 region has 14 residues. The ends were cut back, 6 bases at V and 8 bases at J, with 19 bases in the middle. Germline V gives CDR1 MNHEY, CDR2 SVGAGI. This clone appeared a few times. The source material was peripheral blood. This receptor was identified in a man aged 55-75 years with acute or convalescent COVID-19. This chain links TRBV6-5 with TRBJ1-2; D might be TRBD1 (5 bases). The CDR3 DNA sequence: TGTGCCAGCAGATGGGGGTTCCTTAGCGGAGGCTACACCTTC. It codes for CASRWGFLSGGYTF.